This note documents a single TCR beta chain sequence. Trimming took 0 bases from V and 7 from J, leaving 11 bases between them. The germline V gene encodes CDR1 SGHRS and CDR2 YFSETQ. The CDR3 contains 15 residues. Original analysis: Amplification of reference gene primers was used by the study to estimate nucleated cell counts. The method was immunoSEQ multiplex PCR; TCRdb's version includes in-frame clones alone and lacks a portion of them. V and J calls plus clone size are reproduced from that table; the DNA served to infer D and trimming. The table includes about 400,000 clones, about 85% detected once. The data derive from a study of blood T cell repertoires in COVID-19. Study background: Both acute and convalescent COVID-19 samples were obtained from the United States, Italy and Spain.

Everyone who took part was about 18 to 90 years old, and they came from about two dozen US areas. Clinical history as reported by participants underpinned cohort assignment. The sequence was collected from a woman aged 18-30 years with acute COVID-19. The gene calls are TRBV5-1 and TRBJ1-6; no reliable D call. Sequencing was carried out using PBMCs or T cells enriched from blood (not recorded which). The CDR3 loop reads CASSLGGMDNSPLHF. DNA for the CDR3: TGCGCCAGCAGCTTGGGAGGGATGGACAATTCACCCCTCCACTTT.